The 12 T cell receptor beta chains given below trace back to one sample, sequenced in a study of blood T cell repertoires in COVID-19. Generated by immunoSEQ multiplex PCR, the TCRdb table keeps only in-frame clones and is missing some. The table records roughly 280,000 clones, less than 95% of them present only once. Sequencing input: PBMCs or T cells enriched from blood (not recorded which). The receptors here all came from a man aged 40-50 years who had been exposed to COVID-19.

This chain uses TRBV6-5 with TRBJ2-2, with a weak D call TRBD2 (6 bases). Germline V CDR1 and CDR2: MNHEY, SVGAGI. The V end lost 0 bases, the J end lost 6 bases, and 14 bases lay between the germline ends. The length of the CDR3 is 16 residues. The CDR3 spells CASSYSIPREAGELFF. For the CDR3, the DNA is TGTGCCAGCAGTTACTCGATCCCCAGGGAGGCCGGGGAGCTGTTTTTT.

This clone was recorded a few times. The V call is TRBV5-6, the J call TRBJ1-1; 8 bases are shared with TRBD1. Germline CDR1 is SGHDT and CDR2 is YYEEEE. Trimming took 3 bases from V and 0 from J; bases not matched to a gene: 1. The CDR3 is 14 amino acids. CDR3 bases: TGTGCCAGCAGCTGGACAGGGTTGAACACTGAAGCTTTCTTT. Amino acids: CASSWTGLNTEAFF.

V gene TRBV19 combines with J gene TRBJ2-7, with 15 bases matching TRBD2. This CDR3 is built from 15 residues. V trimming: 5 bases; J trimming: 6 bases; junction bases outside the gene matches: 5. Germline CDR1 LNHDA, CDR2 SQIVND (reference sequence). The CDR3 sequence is CASSEGTSGRSEQYF. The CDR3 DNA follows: TGTGCCAGTAGTGAAGGGACTAGCGGGAGGAGCGAGCAGTACTTC. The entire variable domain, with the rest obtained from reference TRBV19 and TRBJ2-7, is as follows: DGGITQSPKYLFRKEGQNVTLSCEQNLNHDAMYWYRQDPGQGLRLIYYSQIVNDFQKGDIAEGYSVSREKKESFPLTVTSAQKNPTAFYLCASSEGTSGRSEQYFGPGTRLTVT.

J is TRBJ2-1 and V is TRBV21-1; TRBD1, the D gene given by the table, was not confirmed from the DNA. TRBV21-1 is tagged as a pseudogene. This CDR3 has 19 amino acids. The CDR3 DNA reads TGTGCCAGCAGCAAAGGACAGACGGAAACCCATAGCTCCTACAATGAGCAGTTCTTC. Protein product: CASSKGQTETHSSYNEQFF.

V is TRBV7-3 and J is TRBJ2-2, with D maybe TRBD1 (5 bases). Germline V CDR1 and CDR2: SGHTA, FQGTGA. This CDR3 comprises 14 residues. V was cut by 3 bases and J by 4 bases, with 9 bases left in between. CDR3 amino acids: CASSFQGSTGELFF. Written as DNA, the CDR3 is TGTGCCAGCAGCTTCCAGGGTAGCACCGGGGAGCTGTTTTTT.

The CDR3, as DNA: TGTGCCAGCAGCCAACAGGGAGACTATGGCTACACCTTC. This codes for CASSQQGDYGYTF. The chain employs TRBV12-3 or TRBV12-4 and TRBJ1-2, with D maybe TRBD1 (6 bases). The CDR3 contains 13 residues. V shed 6 bases and J shed 3 bases, with 11 bases lying between them.

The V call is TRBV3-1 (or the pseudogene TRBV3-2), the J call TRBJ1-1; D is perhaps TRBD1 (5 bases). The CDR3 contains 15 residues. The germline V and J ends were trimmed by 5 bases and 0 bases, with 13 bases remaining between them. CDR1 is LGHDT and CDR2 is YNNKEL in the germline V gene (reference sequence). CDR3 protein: CASSTGEIMNTEAFF. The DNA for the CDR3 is TGTGCCAGCAGCACAGGAGAAATTATGAACACTGAAGCTTTCTTT.

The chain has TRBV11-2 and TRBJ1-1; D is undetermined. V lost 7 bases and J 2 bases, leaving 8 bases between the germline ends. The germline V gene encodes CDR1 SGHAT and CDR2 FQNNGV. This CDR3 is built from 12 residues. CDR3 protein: CASTRGNTEAFF. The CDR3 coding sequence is TGTGCCAGCACCCGAGGAAACACTGAAGCTTTCTTT.

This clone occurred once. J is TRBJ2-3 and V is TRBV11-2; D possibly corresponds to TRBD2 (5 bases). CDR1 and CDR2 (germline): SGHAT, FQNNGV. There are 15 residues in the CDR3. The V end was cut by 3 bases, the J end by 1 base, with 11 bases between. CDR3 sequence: CASSFSAGGTDTQYF. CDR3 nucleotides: TGTGCCAGCAGCTTTAGCGCTGGGGGCACAGATACGCAGTATTTT. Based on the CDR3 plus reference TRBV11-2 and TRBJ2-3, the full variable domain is EAGVAQSPRYKIIEKRQSVAFWCNPISGHATLYWYQQILGQGPKLLIQFQNNGVVDDSQLPKDRFSAERLKGVDSTLKIQPAKLEDSAVYLCASSFSAGGTDTQYFGPGTRLTVL.

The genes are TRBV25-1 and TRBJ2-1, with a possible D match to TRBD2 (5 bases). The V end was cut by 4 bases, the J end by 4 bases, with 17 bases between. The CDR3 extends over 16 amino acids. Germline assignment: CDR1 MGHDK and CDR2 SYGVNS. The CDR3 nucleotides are TGTGCCAGCAGTGGCCTAGCAGCGGAGATTTACAATGAGCAGTTCTTC. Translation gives CASSGLAAEIYNEQFF. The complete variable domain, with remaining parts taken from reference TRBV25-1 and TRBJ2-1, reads EADIYQTPRYLVIGTGKKITLECSQTMGHDKMYWYQQDPGMELHLIHYSYGVNSTEKGDLSSESTVSRIRTEHFPLTLESARPSHTSQYLCASSGLAAEIYNEQFFGPGTRLTVL.

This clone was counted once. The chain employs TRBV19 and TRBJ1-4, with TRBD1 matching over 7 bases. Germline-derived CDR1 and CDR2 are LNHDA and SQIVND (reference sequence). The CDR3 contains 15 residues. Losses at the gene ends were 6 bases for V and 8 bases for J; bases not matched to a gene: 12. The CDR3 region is CASRGTGTVFEKLFF. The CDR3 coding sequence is TGTGCCAGTAGGGGGACCGGGACAGTCTTCGAAAAACTGTTTTTT.

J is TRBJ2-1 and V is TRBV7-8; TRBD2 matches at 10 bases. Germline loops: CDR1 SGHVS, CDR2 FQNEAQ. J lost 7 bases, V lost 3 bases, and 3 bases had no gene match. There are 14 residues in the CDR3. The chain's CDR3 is CASSLWTSGNEQFF. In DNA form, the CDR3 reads TGTGCCAGCAGCTTGTGGACTAGCGGTAATGAGCAGTTCTTC.